One sample yielded the 7 T cell receptor beta chains listed below, sequenced in a study of CD8+ T cells in alopecia areata. Regarding treatment: oral pan-JAK inhibitor, 5-10 mg twice daily. Extracted RNA was reverse transcribed, and the resulting cDNA served as sequencing template. The table came from immunoSEQ multiplex PCR; TCRdb's copy has only in-frame clones and leaves some out. The data contain 50,000 to 65,000 clones, around 42% of them singletons. This material consisted of CD8+ T cells sorted from blood, taken around week 37, from a patient treated with tofacitinib. The source of these receptors is a human donor with alopecia areata.

A few counts support this clone. The chain has TRBV7-9 and TRBJ1-5, with TRBD1 matching 7 bases. With 4 bases clipped from V and 5 bases from J, the junction kept 5 bases outside the gene matches. The CDR3 is made up of 14 amino acids. Per germline, CDR1 SEHNR and CDR2 FQNEAQ (reference sequence). The CDR3 region is CASSSQGWDQPQHF. Written as DNA, the CDR3 is TGTGCCAGCAGCTCACAGGGGTGGGATCAGCCCCAGCATTTT.

The rearrangement links TRBV13 to TRBJ2-7, with 9 bases fitting TRBD1. The CDR3 extends over 15 amino acids. CDR1 and CDR2 (germline): PRHDT, FYEKMQ (reference sequence). The ends lost 6 bases at V and 2 bases at J; junction bases unmatched: 8. The CDR3 coding sequence is TGTGCCAGCAGTGAGATTGGACAGGGGACCTACGAGCAGTACTTC. Its protein product is CASSEIGQGTYEQYF.

The chain employs TRBV9 and TRBJ2-5; possibly TRBD1 or TRBD2 for D (6 bases each). The germline gives CDR1 SGDLS, CDR2 YYNGEE. The CDR3 is made up of 14 amino acids. V lost 0 bases and J lost 5, with 11 bases in between. The CDR3 nucleotides read TGTGCCAGCAGCGTAGAAGGGGGGATCGAGACCCAGTACTTC. This encodes CASSVEGGIETQYF.

This chain joins TRBV29-1 and TRBJ2-5, with 8 nucleotides matching TRBD2. The CDR3 spans 17 residues. After removal of 4 bases from V and 0 bases from J, the junction contained 13 bases not matched to a gene. Germline loops: CDR1 SQVTM, CDR2 ANQGSEA. In DNA, the CDR3 is TGCAGCGTTGCCCTCTCCGGGGCTAGCGGGTACCAAGAGACCCAGTACTTC. Its protein product is CSVALSGASGYQETQYF.

This clone occurred a few times. CDR3 sequence: CASSAKGPPLFGNQPQHF. As DNA, the CDR3 is TGTGCCAGCAGTGCAAAGGGACCGCCGCTATTTGGCAATCAGCCCCAGCATTTT. The rearrangement joins TRBV27 to TRBJ1-5; TRBD1 might be the D (5 bases). V lost 5 bases to trimming and J lost 2 bases, with 22 bases between them. Per the germline V gene, CDR1 is MNHEY and CDR2 is SMNVEV (reference sequence). This CDR3 is 18 amino acids long.

This clone was detected only a few times. The chain is built from TRBV7-9 and TRBJ2-5; D is possibly TRBD1 (6 bases). CDR3 length: 14 amino acids. The ends were cut back, 10 bases at V and 2 bases at J, with 17 bases in the middle. CDR1 SEHNR and CDR2 FQNEAQ come from the germline V gene (reference sequence). CDR3 protein: CATGSGTQQETQYF. The CDR3 DNA reads as TGTGCCACCGGCTCAGGGACACAGCAAGAGACCCAGTACTTC.

CDR3 bases: TGTGCCAGCAGCGTACTTAGCGGGAGTGGCCAAGAGACCCAGTACTTC. Protein product: CASSVLSGSGQETQYF. The rearrangement links TRBV9 to TRBJ2-5; 9 bases line up with TRBD2. CDR3 length equals 16 residues. The V and J ends lost 1 base and 1 base, in that order; junction bases with no gene match: 5. Germline CDR1 is SGDLS and CDR2 is YYNGEE.